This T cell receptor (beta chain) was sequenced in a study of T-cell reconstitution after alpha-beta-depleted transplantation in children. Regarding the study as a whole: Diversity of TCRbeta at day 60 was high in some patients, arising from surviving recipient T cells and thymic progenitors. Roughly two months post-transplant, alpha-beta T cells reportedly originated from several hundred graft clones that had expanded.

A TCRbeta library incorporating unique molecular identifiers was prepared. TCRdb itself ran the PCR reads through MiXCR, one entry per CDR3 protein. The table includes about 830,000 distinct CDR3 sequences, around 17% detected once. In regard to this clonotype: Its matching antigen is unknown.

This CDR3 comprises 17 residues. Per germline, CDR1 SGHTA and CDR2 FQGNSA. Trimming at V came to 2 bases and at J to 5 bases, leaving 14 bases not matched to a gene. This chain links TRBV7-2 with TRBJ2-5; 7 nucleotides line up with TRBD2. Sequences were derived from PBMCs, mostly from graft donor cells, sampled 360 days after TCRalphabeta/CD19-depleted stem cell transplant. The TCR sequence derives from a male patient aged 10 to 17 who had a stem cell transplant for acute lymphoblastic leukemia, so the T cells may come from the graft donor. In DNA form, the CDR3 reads TGTGCCAGCAGCTTAAGGGTCCGGGACTACTCATGGGAGACCCAGTACTTC. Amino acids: CASSLRVRDYSWETQYF.